The 20 T cell receptor beta chains in this list originate from one sample, sequenced in a study. TCRdb re-analysed the RT-PCR reads in MiXCR, keeping a single row per CDR3 protein. Among about 680,000 distinct CDR3 sequences listed, 12% to 15% were seen once. Input material: memory CD4+ T cells from blood. These receptors all stem from a female donor in good health, serving as a healthy control.

This clonotype has a handful of counts. This chain uses TRBV10-3 with TRBJ2-1; 11 bases are a match to TRBD1. Trimming cost V 6 bases and J 7 bases; bases outside gene matches: 5. This CDR3 is built from 14 residues. CDR1 and CDR2 (germline): ENHRY, SYGVKD. The CDR3 sequence is CAIRRTGGLNEQFF. For the CDR3, the DNA is TGTGCCATCAGGAGGACAGGGGGCTTGAATGAGCAGTTCTTC.

V and J are TRBV6-2 or TRBV6-3 and TRBJ1-5; maybe TRBD1 (6 bases). V was cut by 7 bases and J by 4 bases, with 14 bases left in between. Germline V gives CDR1 MNHEY, CDR2 SVGEGT. The CDR3 totals 14 residues. The CDR3 spells CASTGQNGNQPQHF. CDR3 nucleotide sequence: TGTGCCAGCACCGGACAGAACGGAAATCAGCCCCAGCATTTT.

This clonotype came up a few times. CDR3 nucleotides: TGTGCCAGCAGCGGGGGGCTGGCCTGGGAGCTGTTTTTT. It translates to CASSGGLAWELFF. The chain joins TRBV7-2 to TRBJ2-2; D possibly uses TRBD1 or TRBD2 (6 bases each). The CDR3 loop spans 13 amino acids. Germline values: CDR1 SGHTA, CDR2 FQGNSA. V gave up 5 bases and J gave up 9 bases, with 13 bases separating them.

In DNA, the CDR3 is TGCAGCGTTAAGGGATTCGAGACAGTATCATACGAGCAGTACTTC. Translating it yields CSVKGFETVSYEQYF. The chain recombines TRBV29-1 with TRBJ2-7; possible D gene TRBD1, 5 bases. Looked up from germline, CDR1 is SQVTM and CDR2 is ANQGSEA. The CDR3 sequence is 15 residues long. Trimming removed 5 bases from V and 4 bases from J, with 21 bases in between.

This clonotype has ten or more counts. The V gene is TRBV5-1, the J gene TRBJ1-1; no reliable D call. From germline, CDR1 is SGHRS and CDR2 YFSETQ. This CDR3 is 14 amino acids long. Trimming stripped 0 bases from V and 1 base from J, with 7 bases between. The CDR3 DNA sequence: TGCGCCAGCAGCTTGGAGAGGACGAACACTGAAGCTTTCTTT. Protein product: CASSLERTNTEAFF.

This clonotype has just a few counts. V usage is TRBV13 and J usage is TRBJ2-3; TRBD2 matches 14 bases. With 4 bases clipped from V and 4 bases from J, the junction kept 4 bases outside the gene matches. CDR3 length: 16 residues. CDR1 and CDR2 (germline): PRHDT, FYEKMQ (reference sequence). The CDR3 region has the DNA TGTGCCAGCAGCTCGGGACTAGCGGGAGAAGCAGATACGCAGTATTTT. It codes for CASSSGLAGEADTQYF.

This sequence joins TRBV4-3 and TRBJ2-3; 7 bases are shared with TRBD1. The CDR3 consists of 14 residues. V lost 1 base and J lost 8; bases outside the gene matches: 6. In germline, CDR1 is LGHNA, CDR2 YSLEER. Here the CDR3 DNA reads TGCGCCAGCAGCCAAGGGACAGGTTGGGGTACGCAGTATTTT. Encoded protein: CASSQGTGWGTQYF.

This chain connects TRBV7-2 to TRBJ2-3; 9 nucleotides match TRBD2. Germline-derived CDR1 and CDR2 are SGHTA and FQGNSA. There are 17 residues in the CDR3. V was pared by 5 bases and J by 2 bases, with 11 bases of the junction left unmatched. The CDR3 DNA is TGTGCCAGCAGCCCACAGAGCGCGGGGGGGTCCACAGATACGCAGTATTTT. Translation: CASSPQSAGGSTDTQYF.

The chain carries TRBV28 and TRBJ2-7; 7 bases map to TRBD1. The CDR3 covers 12 residues. V was clipped by 7 bases and J by 5 bases; unmatched bases: 5. Germline CDR1 and CDR2: MDHEN and SYDVKM. The CDR3 spells CASTRDSNEQYF. The CDR3 region has the DNA TGTGCCAGCACCCGGGACAGCAACGAGCAGTACTTC.

V usage is TRBV29-1 and J usage is TRBJ1-2, with 9 positions matching TRBD1. This CDR3 spans 14 amino acids. CDR1 is SQVTM, CDR2 ANQGSEA, per germline. Germline trimming cut 4 bases from V and 8 bases from J; bases unmatched to any gene: 11. CDR3: CSVAPFGQGMGYTF. As DNA, the CDR3 is TGCAGCGTTGCACCCTTTGGACAGGGGATGGGCTACACCTTC. Supplemented by reference TRBV29-1 and TRBJ1-2, the full variable domain reads SAVISQKPSRDICQRGTSLTIQCQVDSQVTMMFWYRQQPGQSLTLIATANQGSEATYESGFVIDKFPISRPNLTFSTLTVSNMSPEDSSIYLCSVAPFGQGMGYTFGSGTRLTVV.

In its sample, this clonotype was seen many times. This chain joins TRBV29-1 and TRBJ1-2; TRBD1 matches at 10 bases. Germline lookup yields CDR1 SQVTM and CDR2 ANQGSEA. Trimming at V came to 7 bases and at J to 12 bases, leaving 8 bases not matched to a gene. CDR3 length: 11 amino acids. The CDR3 region is CSAGDRGSHTF. CDR3 nucleotides: TGCAGCGCCGGGGACAGGGGATCACACACCTTC.

This chain links TRBV5-1 with TRBJ2-3, with D perhaps TRBD2 (5 bases). The CDR3 covers 15 residues. Germline lookup yields CDR1 SGHRS and CDR2 YFSETQ. V was cut by 1 base and J by 1 base, with 10 bases left in between. The CDR3 sequence is CASSLRVSGTDTQYF. CDR3 in DNA: TGCGCCAGCAGCTTGAGGGTTAGCGGCACAGATACGCAGTATTTT.

This clonotype was seen a few times. This chain links TRBV7-2 with TRBJ1-2; no clear D gene. V was shortened by 5 bases and J by 3 bases, with 13 bases between the two germline ends. Germline CDR1 is SGHTA and CDR2 is FQGNSA. The CDR3 is 14 residues long. CDR3 DNA: TGTGCCAGCAGCGCTCGCCCGGGTGACTATGGCTACACCTTC. Protein: CASSARPGDYGYTF.

Here the CDR3 reads CASSVGRENTQYF. CDR3 in DNA: TGTGCCAGCAGCGTAGGCAGGGAAAATACGCAGTATTTT. The V gene is TRBV9, the J gene TRBJ2-3, with a tentative D call TRBD1 (5 bases). The CDR3 spans 13 residues. Between the trimmed V and J ends, which lost 0 bases and 7 bases, there was a span of 9 bases. Germline lookup yields CDR1 SGDLS and CDR2 YYNGEE.

The chain joins TRBV11-1 to TRBJ2-1; 7 bases align to TRBD1. Germline loops: CDR1 SGHAT, CDR2 FQDESV (reference sequence). V dropped 5 bases and J dropped 3; count of bases not matched to a gene: 10. The CDR3 is 16 amino acids. The CDR3 here is CASSSRTGRDYNEQFF. CDR3 in DNA: TGTGCCAGCAGCAGTCGGACAGGACGGGACTACAATGAGCAGTTCTTC.

There are many counts of this clonotype. J is TRBJ2-1 and V is TRBV29-1; 8 positions agree with TRBD1. Germline CDR1 SQVTM, CDR2 ANQGSEA. The CDR3 sequence is 15 residues long. V shed 2 bases and J 4 bases; nucleotides not matched to a gene: 7. DNA of the CDR3: TGCAGCGTTGAACCGGGCACAGGGGGATACAATGAGCAGTTCTTC. It codes for CSVEPGTGGYNEQFF.

The V gene is TRBV7-2, the J gene TRBJ1-2; 8 bases match TRBD1. Germline loops: CDR1 SGHTA, CDR2 FQGNSA. CDR3 length equals 16 residues. Unmatched junction bases numbered 15, after V lost 4 bases and J lost 8 bases. CDR3 sequence reads: CASSSKSQGAAEGYTF. The CDR3 bases are TGTGCCAGCAGCTCAAAAAGCCAGGGGGCTGCGGAAGGCTACACCTTC.

This rearrangement joins TRBV25-1 to TRBJ2-2; D is perhaps TRBD2 (6 bases). The CDR3 has 15 residues. The V gene lost 5 bases and the J gene lost 6 bases, with 16 bases spanning the gap. Germline lookup yields CDR1 MGHDK and CDR2 SYGVNS. This CDR3 reads CASSQPGLASGELFF. In DNA form, the CDR3 reads TGTGCCAGCAGTCAACCGGGACTTGCCTCCGGGGAGCTGTTTTTT.

This clonotype was seen a handful of times. The V and J genes are TRBV4-3 and TRBJ1-2, with 8 bases identical to TRBD1. The CDR3 length is 16 residues. The V segment lost 1 base and the J segment 4 bases; nucleotides outside the gene matches: 8. Germline CDR1 reads LGHNA; CDR2 reads YSLEER. This chain's CDR3 is CASSQGSSTGGYGYTF. In DNA, the CDR3 is TGCGCCAGCAGCCAAGGTTCAAGCACAGGGGGCTATGGCTACACCTTC.

This clonotype was recorded a few times. The rearrangement joins TRBV20-1 to TRBJ2-5; 7 bases map to TRBD1. This CDR3 spans 15 amino acids. The V segment lost 3 bases and the J segment 2 bases; nucleotides outside the gene matches: 9. CDR1 is DFQATT and CDR2 is SNEGSKA in the germline V gene (reference sequence). The CDR3 reads CSASLTGTAQETQYF. The CDR3 bases are TGCAGTGCTAGTCTGACCGGGACAGCTCAAGAGACCCAGTACTTC.